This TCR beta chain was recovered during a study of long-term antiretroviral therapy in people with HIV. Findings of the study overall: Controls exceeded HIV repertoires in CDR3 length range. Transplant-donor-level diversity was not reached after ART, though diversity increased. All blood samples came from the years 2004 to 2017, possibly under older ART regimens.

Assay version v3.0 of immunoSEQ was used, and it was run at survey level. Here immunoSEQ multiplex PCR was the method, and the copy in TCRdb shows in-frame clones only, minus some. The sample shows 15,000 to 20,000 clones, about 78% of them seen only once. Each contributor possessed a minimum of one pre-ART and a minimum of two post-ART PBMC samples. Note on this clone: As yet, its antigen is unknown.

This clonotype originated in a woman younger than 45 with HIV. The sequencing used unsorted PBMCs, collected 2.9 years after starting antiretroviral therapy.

The CDR3 here is CATGEGSGGYTF. CDR3 sequence (DNA): TGTGCCACAGGTGAGGGCAGCGGTGGCTACACCTTC. J is TRBJ1-2 and V is TRBV10-3, with D hard to call. The germline V and J ends were trimmed by 10 bases and 7 bases, with 16 bases remaining between them. Germline V gene sequence: CDR1 ENHRY, CDR2 SYGVKD. CDR3 length: 12 residues.